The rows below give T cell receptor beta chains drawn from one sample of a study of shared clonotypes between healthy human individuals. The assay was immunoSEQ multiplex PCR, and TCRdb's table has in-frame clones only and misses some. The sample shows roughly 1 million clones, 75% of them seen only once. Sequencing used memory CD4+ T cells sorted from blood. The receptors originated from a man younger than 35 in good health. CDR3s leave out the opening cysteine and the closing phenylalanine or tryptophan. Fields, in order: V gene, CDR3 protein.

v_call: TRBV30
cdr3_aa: AWISEVPLYEQY

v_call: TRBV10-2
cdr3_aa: ASSEFRTGGIGYSNQPQH

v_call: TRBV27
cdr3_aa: ASSYNVQGYGYT

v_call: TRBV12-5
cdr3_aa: ASGLEANTEAF

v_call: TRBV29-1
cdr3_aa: SVGKGHYEQY

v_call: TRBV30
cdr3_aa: ASSRQVQETQY

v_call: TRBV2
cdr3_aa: ASREGGLSTYEQY

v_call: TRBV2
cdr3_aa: ASGFYRDEGQY

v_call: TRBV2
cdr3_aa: ASSEALSPSYEQY

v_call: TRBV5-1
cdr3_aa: ASSLALRTGGTDTQY

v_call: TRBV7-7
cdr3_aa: ASSPRSSGGLSNEQF

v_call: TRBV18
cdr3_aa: ASSPLPDSEAF

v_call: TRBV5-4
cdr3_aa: ASSPDTNYGYT

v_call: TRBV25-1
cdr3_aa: ASSQERGHKGNTIY

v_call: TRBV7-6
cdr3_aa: ASEGYGQTQY

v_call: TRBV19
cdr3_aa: ASSIGGGEKLF

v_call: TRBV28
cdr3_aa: ASSRPGQGKTDTQY

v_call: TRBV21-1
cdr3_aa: ASRGEGGEQY

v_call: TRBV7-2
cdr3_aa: ASSPAGRVTEAF

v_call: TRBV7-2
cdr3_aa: ASSLAWARGNEQF

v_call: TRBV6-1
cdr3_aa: ASSEETRGRTRTGGYT

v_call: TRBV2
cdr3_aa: ASRQLGWELF

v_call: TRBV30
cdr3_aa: AWSPLSGHLQETQY

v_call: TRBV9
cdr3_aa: ASSPRTGSMNTEAF

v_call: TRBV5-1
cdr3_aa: ASSLLAGRADEQY

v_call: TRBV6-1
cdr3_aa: ASSEVTRRFNSPLH

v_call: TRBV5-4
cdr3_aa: ASSLTGRAEAF

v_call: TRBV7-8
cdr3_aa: ASSLGGRGIPYEQY

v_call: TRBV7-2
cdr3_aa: ASSLAWEARGSSREQY

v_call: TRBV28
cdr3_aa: ASSSGQGIYGYT

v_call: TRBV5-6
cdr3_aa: ASSLPNSYEQY

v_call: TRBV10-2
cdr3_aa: ASTREGSNEQF

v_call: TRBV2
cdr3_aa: ASSFGGLASHEQY

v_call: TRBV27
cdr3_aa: ASSPRTETYEQY

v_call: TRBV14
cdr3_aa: ASSPYHPGLAGPGTYEQY

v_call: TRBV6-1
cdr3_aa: ASSVDNSPLH

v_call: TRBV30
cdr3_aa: AWSVSGTSASPLH

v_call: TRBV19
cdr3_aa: ASSRQGGSNSPLH

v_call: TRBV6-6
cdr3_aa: ASSHGGQGSYEQY

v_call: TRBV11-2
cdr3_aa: ASSWGRREAF

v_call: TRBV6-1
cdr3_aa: ASVRGQGYEQY

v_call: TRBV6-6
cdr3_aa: ASTNGADRSYEQY